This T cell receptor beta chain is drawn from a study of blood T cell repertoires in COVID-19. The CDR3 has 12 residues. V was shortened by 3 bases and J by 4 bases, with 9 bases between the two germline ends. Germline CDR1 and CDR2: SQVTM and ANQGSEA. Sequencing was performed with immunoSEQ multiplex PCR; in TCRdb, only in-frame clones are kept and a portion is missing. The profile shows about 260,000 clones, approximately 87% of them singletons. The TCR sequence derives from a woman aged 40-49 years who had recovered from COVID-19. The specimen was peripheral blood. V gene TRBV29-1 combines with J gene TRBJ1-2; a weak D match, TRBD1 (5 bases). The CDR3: CSVDGGGYGYTF. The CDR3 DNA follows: TGCAGCGTTGATGGGGGGGGCTATGGCTACACCTTC.